These 8 T cell receptor beta chains originate from one sample sequenced in a study of blood T cells in healthy people across ages. The use of a sample-barcoded 5' primer and a J-beta primer mix characterized a second PCR of roughly 6 to 12 cycles. TCRdb reanalysed the 5' RACE reads using MiXCR and keeps one entry per CDR3 protein. The sample lists around 780,000 distinct CDR3 sequences, 25% to 30% seen once, with less than 3.5% in the top ten. The sample was also reused in another study, on T cells of mothers and their children.

Input material: blood. The receptor source for this set is a boy aged 10-17 years in good health.

V and J are TRBV15 and TRBJ2-1, with 8 bases fitting TRBD1. Germline-derived CDR1 and CDR2 are LNHNV and YYDKDF (reference sequence). The CDR3 has 18 residues. With 3 bases clipped from V and 0 bases from J, the junction kept 10 bases outside the gene matches. The CDR3 spells CATSSESYRGVSYNEQFF. CDR3 bases: TGTGCCACCAGCAGTGAATCGTACAGGGGGGTCTCCTACAATGAGCAGTTCTTC.

This chain joins TRBV20-1 and TRBJ1-2, with D perhaps TRBD1 (5 bases). Germline V gene data show CDR1 as DFQATT and CDR2 as SNEGSKA (reference sequence). CDR3 size: 13 residues. V lost 7 bases to trimming and J lost 0 bases, with 12 bases between them. The CDR3 coding sequence is TGCAGTGTATCAGGGCCCTCTAACTATGGCTACACCTTC. Amino acids: CSVSGPSNYGYTF.

This clonotype was counted only a few times. This chain uses TRBV29-1 with TRBJ2-7, with D hard to call. The CDR3 extends over 11 amino acids. V gave up 7 bases and J gave up 0 bases, with 7 bases separating them. From germline, CDR1 is SQVTM and CDR2 ANQGSEA. CDR3 sequence: CSGWSSYEQYF. CDR3 DNA sequence: TGCAGCGGGTGGAGCTCCTACGAGCAGTACTTC.

Only a few counts were recorded for this clonotype. The rearrangement uses TRBV6-5 and TRBJ2-7; TRBD1 agrees at 9 bases. Trimming removed 5 bases from V and 4 bases from J; junction bases left unmatched: 9. The CDR3 is 15 residues long. CDR1 and CDR2 from the germline V gene are MNHEY and SVGAGI. CDR3 residues: CASSKPGQGPYEQYF. For the CDR3, the DNA is TGTGCCAGCAGTAAACCGGGACAGGGACCTTACGAGCAGTACTTC.

This chain uses TRBV6-5 with TRBJ1-2; 8 bases are a match to TRBD1. The V segment lost 2 bases and the J segment 5 bases; nucleotides outside the gene matches: 7. The CDR3 contains 15 residues. Germline-derived CDR1 and CDR2 are MNHEY and SVGAGI. The CDR3 nucleotides are TGTGCCAGCAGTTACCGGGCAGGGGGCAGGTATGGCTACACCTTC. It translates to CASSYRAGGRYGYTF.

This clonotype appeared many times. The rearrangement joins TRBV28 to TRBJ2-5; no clear D gene. The CDR3 is 11 amino acids. The V gene's germline CDR1 is MDHEN and CDR2 SYDVKM. Trimming took off 7 bases at V and 3 bases at J, with 6 bases between the two ends. The CDR3 DNA sequence: TGTGCCAGCAACCAAGAAGAGACCCAGTACTTC. Translating gives CASNQEETQYF. Filled out from reference TRBV28 and TRBJ2-5, the complete variable domain reads DVKVTQSSRYLVKRTGEKVFLECVQDMDHENMFWYRQDPGLGLRLIYFSYDVKMKEKGDIPEGYSVSREKKERFSLILESASTNQTSMYLCASNQEETQYFGPGTRLLVL.

The chain employs TRBV5-1 and TRBJ1-1; 11 bases line up with TRBD1. The length of the CDR3 is 13 residues. The germline V gene has CDR1 SGHRS and CDR2 YFSETQ. J was trimmed by 10 bases and V by 2 bases; bases with no gene match: 4. The CDR3 DNA is TGCGCCAGCAGCTTAAGGGACAGGGGGATAGCTTTCTTT. It translates to CASSLRDRGIAFF.

The rearrangement joins TRBV30 to TRBJ2-5, with 9 bases identical to TRBD1. With the DNA end fitting TRBJ2-7 better, the J assignment may be wrong. Germline CDR1 and CDR2: GTSNPN and SVGIG (reference sequence). This CDR3 spans 14 amino acids. CDR3 protein: CAWSKGQGGHEQYF. CDR3 in DNA: TGTGCCTGGAGTAAGGGACAGGGAGGCCACGAGCAGTACTTC.